This paragraph covers one T cell receptor (beta chain) sequence. The sample is drawn from a study of CD8 T cells in Susac syndrome. The RNA, about 0.45 to 1 ug, was put through reverse transcription using random hexamers. TCRdb analysed the immunoSEQ multiplex PCR reads with MiXCR anew, one entry per CDR3 protein. The sample has some 120,000 distinct CDR3 sequences, under 95% seen once. V was clipped by 1 base and J by 0 bases, with 4 bases between them. Germline CDR1 reads DFQATT; CDR2 reads SNEGSKA (reference sequence). The length of the CDR3 is 12 residues. This receptor was obtained from a human donor with multiple sclerosis. The genes are TRBV20-1 and TRBJ2-7; D is ambiguous. Sequencing was carried out using CD8+ T cells from PBMCs. This CDR3 reads CSARGVSYEQYF. For the CDR3, the DNA is TGCAGTGCTAGAGGGGTCTCCTACGAGCAGTACTTC.